Detailed here is one T cell receptor beta chain. The V gene's germline CDR1 is LGHNA and CDR2 YSLEER. Germline trimming cut 3 bases from V and 8 bases from J; bases unmatched to any gene: 6. This CDR3 is 14 amino acids long. Data came from immunoSEQ multiplex PCR; TCRdb stores just in-frame clones and leaves some out. This sample has over 20,000 clones; under 95% occur once, and the top ten carry roughly 15%. These data come from a study of T cells in localized non-small cell lung cancer. This TCR was recovered from a man aged 35 to 70 with stage III squamous cell lung carcinoma. The material sequenced was peripheral blood, taken before any cancer treatment. The V call is TRBV4-3, the J call TRBJ1-4; 7 nucleotides agree with TRBD1. The CDR3 nucleotides are TGCGCCAGCAGCCACTCGGCAGGGGGGGAAAAACTGTTTTTT. This sequence encodes CASSHSAGGEKLFF.